The next 22 T cell receptor beta chains were all read from a single sample in a study of cytomegalovirus exposure and HLA in healthy donors listed by TCRdb under 2017. The protocol used for the library was the immunoSEQ multiplex PCR assay. The multiplex PCR relied on a mix of 60 forward primers for TCR Vbeta segments and 13 reverse primers for TCR Jbeta segments. Drawn from immuneACCESS, this table holds only the in-frame rearrangements with V and J called that TCRdb kept. Clones are partly lost; checked studies trace under half to an unresolved V gene and leave the rest unexplained. For this sample there are approximately 110,000 clones; over 75% appear just once. About 5.4% of the sample is held by the ten biggest clonotypes. Sequencing input: PBMCs. These receptors originate from a woman aged 25 to 39 in good health and CMV-seropositive.

This chain joins TRBV11-3 and TRBJ2-5, with 8 bases lining up with TRBD1. From germline, CDR1 is SGHNT and CDR2 YENEEA. Unmatched junction bases numbered 8, after V lost 1 base and J lost 4 bases. CDR3 length equals 16 residues. The CDR3 coding sequence is TGTGCCAGCAGCTTAGCCAGCCAGGGGGCCGGAGAGACCCAGTACTTC. Amino acid sequence: CASSLASQGAGETQYF. Complete variable domain (other parts from reference TRBV11-3 and TRBJ2-5): EAGVVQSPRYKIIEKKQPVAFWCNPISGHNTLYWYLQNLGQGPELLIRYENEEAVDDSQLPKDRFSAERLKGVDSTLKIQPAELGDSAVYLCASSLASQGAGETQYFGPGTRLLVL.

The chain recombines TRBV27 with TRBJ2-3, with D possibly TRBD2 on 6 matching bases. Trimming removed 3 bases from V and 3 bases from J, with 10 bases in between. CDR1 is MNHEY and CDR2 is SMNVEV in the germline V gene (reference sequence). The CDR3 covers 14 residues. This CDR3 reads CASSLRTTTDTQYF. CDR3 DNA sequence: TGTGCCAGCAGTTTGAGGACTACGACAGATACGCAGTATTTT.

Only one count was recorded for this clone. This chain connects TRBV11-2 to TRBJ2-1; no clear D. Germline V gives CDR1 SGHAT, CDR2 FQNNGV. The CDR3 covers 15 residues. With 5 bases removed from V and 5 bases from J, the gap between germline ends came to 16 bases. The CDR3 coding sequence is TGTGCCAGCAGCCCAGCCTCGTCGCGGAACAATGAGCAGTTCTTC. The encoded protein is CASSPASSRNNEQFF.

This clone was observed once. The chain carries TRBV10-3 and TRBJ1-5; D gene ambiguous. Germline V gene lookup returns CDR1 ENHRY and CDR2 SYGVKD. The CDR3 consists of 15 residues. Deletions cut 3 bases from V and 1 base from J, with 10 bases between. The CDR3 sequence: CAISESGGSNQPQHF. CDR3 sequence (DNA): TGTGCCATCAGTGAATCTGGAGGGAGCAATCAGCCCCAGCATTTT.

CDR3 region: CASSLIGNTEAFF. For the CDR3, the DNA is TGTGCCAGCAGCTTGATCGGGAACACTGAAGCTTTCTTT. V usage is TRBV5-5 and J usage is TRBJ1-1; D unclear. The CDR3 loop spans 13 amino acids. Germline loops: CDR1 SGHKS, CDR2 YYEKEE (reference sequence). Trimming left V 1 base short and J 1 base short, with 5 bases between.

The CDR3, as DNA: TGTGCCACCAGCAGAGAGGGGACTCCAAACACTGAAGCTTTCTTT. Amino acids: CATSREGTPNTEAFF. The V gene is TRBV15, the J gene TRBJ1-1, with a tentative D call TRBD1 (5 bases). The CDR3 sequence is 15 residues long. The germline V gene has CDR1 LNHNV and CDR2 YYDKDF (reference sequence). Trimming cost V 0 bases and J 2 bases, with 10 bases left between them.

The chain combines TRBV11-1 with TRBJ2-1; 9 nucleotides line up with TRBD2. The CDR3 extends over 16 amino acids. The junction had 4 bases not matched to a gene; V was cut back by 0 bases and J by 4 bases. CDR1 is SGHAT and CDR2 is FQDESV in the germline V gene (reference sequence). The CDR3 region has the DNA TGTGCCAGCAGCTTAGCGGGGCGGGGGGGTTACAATGAGCAGTTCTTC. Protein: CASSLAGRGGYNEQFF.

The chain combines TRBV29-1 with TRBJ1-3, with D perhaps TRBD1 (5 bases). V dropped 4 bases and J dropped 8 bases, with 12 bases sitting between them. Per the germline V gene, CDR1 is SQVTM and CDR2 is ANQGSEA. The CDR3 runs to 12 residues. The CDR3 reads CSVGRTKDTIYF. CDR3 nucleotides: TGCAGCGTTGGTAGGACAAAAGACACCATATATTTT.

Comment on this clone: Other DNA variants within this sample encode the same CDR3. The V gene is TRBV6-5, the J gene TRBJ1-1; TRBD1 agrees at 10 bases. There are 14 residues in the CDR3. CDR1 and CDR2 (germline): MNHEY, SVGAGI. The J segment lost 3 bases and the V segment lost 4 bases, leaving 2 bases of the junction unmatched. CDR3 bases: TGTGCCAGCAGTTCCGGACAGGGGGACACTGAAGCTTTCTTT. Its translation is CASSSGQGDTEAFF.

This clone appeared a single time. The chain joins TRBV30 to TRBJ1-6; D unclear. The CDR3 sequence is 13 residues long. Germline V gene sequence: CDR1 GTSNPN, CDR2 SVGIG (reference sequence). V gave up 0 bases and J gave up 6 bases, with 6 bases separating them. DNA for the CDR3: TGTGCCTGGAGTGTTTCTACTAATTCACCCCTCCACTTT. Translated: CAWSVSTNSPLHF.

The chain combines TRBV5-1 with TRBJ1-2; 10 bases line up with TRBD1. Germline loops: CDR1 SGHRS, CDR2 YFSETQ. V shed 4 bases and J 6 bases; nucleotides not matched to a gene: 9. The CDR3 loop spans 15 amino acids. The CDR3 loop reads CASSLRQGATNGYTF. In DNA form, the CDR3 reads TGCGCCAGCAGCCTTAGACAGGGGGCGACGAATGGCTACACCTTC.

This clone was counted a few times. J is TRBJ1-1 and V is TRBV19; D is uncertain. The germline V and J ends were trimmed by 2 bases and 1 base, with 11 bases remaining between them. The CDR3 has 15 residues. CDR1 is LNHDA, CDR2 SQIVND, per germline (reference sequence). CDR3 nucleotides: TGTGCCAGTAGTATAACAGCCGCCGGGAACACTGAAGCTTTCTTT. Translation: CASSITAAGNTEAFF.

J is TRBJ1-1 and V is TRBV6-1; D call uncertain. Germline assignment: CDR1 MNHNS and CDR2 SASEGT. The V gene lost 1 base and the J gene lost 4 bases, with 13 bases spanning the gap. The CDR3 sequence is 15 residues long. The CDR3 DNA reads as TGTGCCAGCAGTGAAGAGGAAGGGAGTTTCACTGAAGCTTTCTTT. Amino acid sequence: CASSEEEGSFTEAFF.

The chain links TRBV20-1 to TRBJ2-5; D ambiguous. V was cut by 5 bases and J by 7 bases, with 11 bases left in between. The CDR3 runs to 11 residues. Germline loops: CDR1 DFQATT, CDR2 SNEGSKA (reference sequence). In nucleotides, the CDR3 is TGCAGTGCTGTTAACTCTGTGACCCAGTACTTC. It is translated as CSAVNSVTQYF.

In this sample, this clone turned up a few times. The rearrangement links TRBV5-1 to TRBJ2-7, with D maybe TRBD2 (6 bases). The CDR3 extends over 13 amino acids. Germline V gives CDR1 SGHRS, CDR2 YFSETQ. V gave up 4 bases and J gave up 8 bases, with 16 bases separating them. The CDR3 DNA sequence: TGCGCCAGCAGCACTAGCACGAATTTGCAGCAGTACTTC. This encodes CASSTSTNLQQYF. Together with reference TRBV5-1 and TRBJ2-7, the CDR3 gives the full variable domain: KAGVTQTPRYLIKTRGQQVTLSCSPISGHRSVSWYQQTPGQGLQFLFEYFSETQRNKGNFPGRFSGRQFSNSRSEMNVSTLELGDSALYLCASSTSTNLQQYFGPGTRLTVT.

This chain joins TRBV10-3 and TRBJ2-2; no clear D. Trimming left V 5 bases short and J 2 bases short, with 6 bases between. The CDR3 length is 13 residues. Germline-derived CDR1 and CDR2 are ENHRY and SYGVKD. The CDR3 here is CAISPSNTGELFF. The CDR3 DNA reads TGTGCCATCAGTCCGTCCAACACCGGGGAGCTGTTTTTT.

The J gene is TRBJ1-4, the V gene TRBV19; D gene uncertain. Between the trimmed V and J ends, which lost 4 bases and 4 bases, there was a span of 10 bases. In germline, CDR1 is LNHDA, CDR2 SQIVND (reference sequence). This CDR3 region has 14 residues. CDR3 protein: CASSTLQDNEKLFF. In DNA form, the CDR3 reads TGTGCCAGTAGTACTCTCCAGGATAATGAAAAACTGTTTTTT.

This clone was seen more than once but under ten times. The chain joins TRBV13 to TRBJ1-1; 10 bases align to TRBD1. The germline CDR1 and CDR2 sequences are PRHDT and FYEKMQ (reference sequence). This CDR3 has 15 amino acids. With V trimmed by 4 bases and J by 7 bases, 9 bases remained unmatched. This CDR3 is CASSSRGTGVFEAFF. The CDR3 DNA reads TGTGCCAGCAGCTCGCGAGGGACAGGGGTTTTTGAAGCTTTCTTT. Drawing the rest from reference TRBV13 and TRBJ1-1, the complete variable domain is AAGVIQSPRHLIKEKRETATLKCYPIPRHDTVYWYQQGPGQDPQFLISFYEKMQSDKGSIPDRFSAQQFSDYHSELNMSSLELGDSALYFCASSSRGTGVFEAFFGQGTRLTVV.

Remarks on this clone: The same CDR3 can be traced to other DNA sequences in this sample. The V gene is TRBV2, the J gene TRBJ2-7, with D unclear. V was pared by 11 bases and J by 4 bases, with 18 bases between. The CDR3 spans 13 residues. CDR1 SNHLY and CDR2 FYNNEI come from the germline V gene. CDR3 DNA: TGTGCCTGCAAGGAGAAGACGGCATACGAGCAGTACTTC. This sequence encodes CACKEKTAYEQYF. Filled out from reference TRBV2 and TRBJ2-7, the complete variable domain reads EPEVTQTPSHQVTQMGQEVILRCVPISNHLYFYWYRQILGQKVEFLVSFYNNEISEKSEIFDDQFSVERPDGSNFTLKIRSTKLEDSAMYFCACKEKTAYEQYFGPGTRLTVT.

The chain joins TRBV29-1 to TRBJ2-3; 8 nucleotides match TRBD2. Germline V gene data show CDR1 as SQVTM and CDR2 as ANQGSEA. Trimming at V came to 5 bases and at J to 0 bases, leaving 1 base not matched to a gene. The CDR3 loop spans 13 amino acids. CDR3 region: CSVRGRSTDTQYF. CDR3 DNA: TGCAGCGTTCGCGGGAGGAGCACAGATACGCAGTATTTT.

In its sample, this clone was seen once. J is TRBJ1-2 and V is TRBV21-1; the table's D call, TRBD1, has no DNA check behind it. TRBV21-1 is reported as a pseudogene. This CDR3 comprises 15 residues. CDR3 residues: CASSIPGQGHRGYTF. The CDR3 coding sequence is TGTGCCAGCAGCATACCGGGACAGGGGCATAGGGGCTACACCTTC.

The V call is TRBV2, the J call TRBJ1-5, with 7 bases matching TRBD1. CDR1 and CDR2 (germline): SNHLY, FYNNEI. The CDR3 is 13 residues long. The V and J ends lost 5 bases and 7 bases, in that order; junction bases with no gene match: 5. DNA for the CDR3: TGTGCCAGCAGTCCACAGGGGCAACAGCCCCAGCATTTT. Protein sequence: CASSPQGQQPQHF.